The 24 T cell receptor beta chains reported below all come from one sample, sequenced in a study of T cells in women clearing cervical HPV infection. Sequenced by immunoSEQ multiplex PCR; TCRdb stores in-frame clones only, minus some. The sample table sets out about 16,000 clones. Material: blood buffy coat. The source of these receptors is a woman aged 18 to 69 with a cervical HPV16 infection that either progressed to CIN3+ or cleared (not recorded which).

As for this clone: From the germline J gene comes the end of the CDR3, since the read stops 3 residues before it. This sequence joins TRBV4-2 and TRBJ1-5; TRBD1 matches 7 bases. V dropped 1 base and J dropped 5; count of bases not matched to a gene: 14. The germline gives CDR1 LGHNA, CDR2 YNFKEQ. The CDR3 extends over 18 amino acids. The CDR3 sequence is CASSQGLGFDRVYQPQHF. The CDR3 DNA, read in part, is TGTGCCAGCAGCCAAGGCCTAGGGTTTGACAGGGTTTATCAGCCC.

The CDR3 loop reads CASSLAGREGETQYF. The part of the CDR3 DNA that was read is TGCGCCAGCAGCTTGGCAGGCAGGGAAGGTGAGACC. The chain recombines TRBV5-1 with TRBJ2-5, with D perhaps matching TRBD1 (5 bases). The CDR3 end lies 3 residues beyond the end of the read and is filled in from the germline J gene. V was cut by 0 bases and J by 5 bases, with 14 bases left in between. Germline V CDR1 and CDR2: SGHRS, YFSETQ. CDR3 length: 15 residues.

For this clone: The read falls 3 residues short of the CDR3 end, and the missing part is taken from the germline J gene. This rearrangement joins TRBV14 to TRBJ2-1; 9 nucleotides agree with TRBD1. The germline CDR1 and CDR2 sequences are SGHDN and FVKESK. The CDR3 extends over 17 amino acids. The V and J ends lost 6 bases and 5 bases, in that order; junction bases with no gene match: 14. CDR3 DNA, as far as it was read: TGTGCCAGCAGTTACTTCTGGTCCGGGACAGGGAACAATGAG. Amino acid sequence: CASSYFWSGTGNNE. The complete CDR3 protein is CASSYFWSGTGNNEQFF.

A remark on this clone: Coverage ceases 3 residues before the CDR3 finishes, and the germline J gene fills in the end. The V call is TRBV5-1, the J call TRBJ1-3; possibly TRBD1 for D (6 bases). Trimming took 5 bases from V and 0 from J, leaving 12 bases between them. The germline V gene encodes CDR1 SGHRS and CDR2 YFSETQ. There are 15 residues in the CDR3. Partial CDR3 DNA: TGCGCCAGCAGTGCAGGGGACTACTCTGGAAACACC. Translation gives CASSAGDYSGNT. The full CDR3 sequence reads CASSAGDYSGNTIYF.

Concerning this clone itself: The CDR3 end lies 3 residues beyond the end of the read and is filled in from the germline J gene. This chain connects TRBV19 to TRBJ1-1, with D possibly being TRBD1 (6 bases). This CDR3 has 17 amino acids. The germline CDR1 and CDR2 sequences are LNHDA and SQIVND (reference sequence). Trimming pared 9 bases from V and 4 bases from J, leaving 27 bases between. CDR3 DNA (partial): TGTGCCAGCAACCCAACCACAGGGTCGATAAAAACCACTGAA. Translating gives CASNPTTGSIKTTE. The complete CDR3 protein is CASNPTTGSIKTTEAFF.

This chain's CDR3 is CASSHRADTDTYTF. The DNA read from the CDR3 is TGTGCCAGCAGCCACCGGGCGGACACAGATACC. The gene calls are TRBV7-2 and TRBJ1-2, with a tentative D call TRBD1 (5 bases). The missing CDR3 end, 3 residues past where the read stops, is filled in from the germline J gene. The CDR3 is made up of 14 amino acids. Germline V gives CDR1 SGHTA, CDR2 FQGNSA.

As to this clone: Coverage ceases 3 residues before the CDR3 finishes, and the germline J gene fills in the end. The rearrangement joins TRBV5-4 to TRBJ2-3; the match to TRBD2 covers 8 bases. Germline V CDR1 and CDR2: SGHNT, YYREEE (reference sequence). V was pared by 6 bases and J by 4 bases, with 13 bases of the junction left unmatched. The CDR3 spans 16 residues. The CDR3 sequence is CASTPGLVRGADTQYF. The part of the CDR3 DNA that was read is TGTGCCAGCACACCGGGACTAGTGCGGGGTGCAGATACG.

CDR3 DNA (partial): TGCAGTGCTAGAGATAGCGGGGGGTCTGATACG. This gives the protein CSARDSGGSDT. The full CDR3 reads CSARDSGGSDTQYF. This chain joins TRBV20-1 and TRBJ2-3; 10 bases fit TRBD2. The sequence runs out 3 residues before the end of the CDR3; the remainder is reconstructed from the germline J gene. This CDR3 has 14 residues. Germline V CDR1 and CDR2: DFQATT, SNEGSKA (reference sequence). Germline trimming cut 0 bases from V and 6 bases from J; bases unmatched to any gene: 3.

By frequency, this clone is medium-sized (0.01 to 0.1%). The sequence runs out 3 residues before the end of the CDR3; the remainder is reconstructed from the germline J gene. The chain carries TRBV29-1 and TRBJ2-3, with 7 nucleotides matching TRBD1. CDR3 size: 13 residues. In germline, CDR1 is SQVTM, CDR2 ANQGSEA. J lost 0 bases, V lost 6 bases, and 3 bases had no gene match. Partial CDR3 DNA: TGCAGCGTAGACAGGGCTAGCACAGATACG. It is translated as CSVDRASTDT. The full-length CDR3 reads as CSVDRASTDTQYF.

Points on this clone: The read ends 3 residues shy of where the CDR3 ends; the end is completed using the germline J gene. The chain uses TRBV30 and TRBJ1-2; 9 bases match TRBD1. Germline V gives CDR1 GTSNPN, CDR2 SVGIG (reference sequence). The length of the CDR3 is 17 residues. The CDR3 spells CAWSPITGGLGSYDYTF. Incomplete CDR3 DNA: TGTGCCTGGAGTCCCATAACAGGGGGCCTTGGTTCCTACGAC.

The CDR3 bases that were read are TGTGCCAGTGCCGGGATGCACGGGCAGGGGGCCCCCCAAGAGACC. This gives the protein CASAGMHGQGAPQET. In full, the CDR3 is CASAGMHGQGAPQETQYF. The chain is built from TRBV19 and TRBJ2-5; TRBD1 aligns across 8 bases. The read ends 3 residues shy of where the CDR3 ends; the end is completed using the germline J gene. CDR1 is LNHDA and CDR2 is SQIVND in the germline V gene (reference sequence). The length of the CDR3 is 18 residues. V gave up 8 bases and J gave up 1 base; unmatched junction bases: 18.

Turning to this clone: The read ends 3 residues shy of where the CDR3 ends; the end is completed using the germline J gene. V gene TRBV12-3 or TRBV12-4 combines with J gene TRBJ2-1; 8 nucleotides line up with TRBD2. The CDR3 runs 14 residues. Trimming removed 3 bases from V and 8 bases from J; junction bases left unmatched: 6. The covered CDR3 bases are TGTGCCAGCAGTTTCCCAGGCGGGAGGCATGAG. Translated: CASSFPGGRHE. The whole CDR3 region reads CASSFPGGRHEQFF.

On this clone: With the read ending 3 residues before the CDR3 end, the germline J gene is used to fill in that end. The J gene is TRBJ1-3, the V gene TRBV11-2; a weak D match, TRBD1 (6 bases). Trimming stripped 5 bases from V and 0 bases from J, with 11 bases between. The CDR3 contains 15 residues. Germline CDR1 reads SGHAT; CDR2 reads FQNNGV. The CDR3 loop reads CASSQGQTSGNTIYF. The CDR3 DNA, read in part, is TGTGCCAGCAGCCAAGGACAGACCTCTGGAAACACC. Complete variable domain (other parts from reference TRBV11-2 and TRBJ1-3): EAGVAQSPRYKIIEKRQSVAFWCNPISGHATLYWYQQILGQGPKLLIQFQNNGVVDDSQLPKDRFSAERLKGVDSTLKIQPAKLEDSAVYLCASSQGQTSGNTIYFGEGSWLTVV.

A remark on this clone: The read comes to an end 3 residues before the CDR3 does, leaving the germline J gene to fill in the end. The chain is built from TRBV5-4 and TRBJ1-1; D unresolved. This CDR3 is built from 12 residues. Per germline, CDR1 SGHNT and CDR2 YYREEE (reference sequence). V shed 5 bases and J shed 7 bases, with 12 bases lying between them. The CDR3 loop is CASRSGASEAFF. The sequenced part of the CDR3 DNA is TGTGCCAGCAGGTCCGGAGCTAGTGAA. The whole variable domain, filled in from reference TRBV5-4 and TRBJ1-1, reads ETGVTQSPTHLIKTRGQQVTLRCSSQSGHNTVSWYQQALGQGPQFIFQYYREEENGRGNFPPRFSGLQFPNYSSELNVNALELDDSALYLCASRSGASEAFFGQGTRLTVV.

As for this clone: The DNA ends 3 residues before the CDR3 does, and the rest of the CDR3 is filled in from the germline J gene. J is TRBJ2-5 and V is TRBV29-1; 9 nucleotides line up with TRBD1. Germline CDR1 SQVTM, CDR2 ANQGSEA. The V and J ends lost 2 bases and 7 bases, in that order; junction bases with no gene match: 23. The CDR3 loop spans 19 amino acids. This CDR3 reads CSVEPPNRDRAIGGGTQYF. The sequenced part of the CDR3 DNA is TGCAGCGTTGAACCCCCGAACCGGGACAGGGCTATTGGTGGCGGGACC.

Concerning this clone: With the read ending 3 residues before the CDR3 end, the germline J gene is used to fill in that end. The rearrangement links TRBV7-9 to TRBJ1-1; D uncertain. V lost 5 bases, J lost 0 bases, and 13 bases lay in between. Germline V gives CDR1 SEHNR, CDR2 FQNEAQ (reference sequence). CDR3 length: 15 residues. The sequenced part of the CDR3 DNA is TGTGCCAGCAGCCCCAAGGGTGGAATGAACACTGAA. Translating it yields CASSPKGGMNTE. The full-length CDR3 reads as CASSPKGGMNTEAFF.

Notes on this clone: The read ends 3 residues before the CDR3 terminus; that terminus is restored from the germline J gene. V is TRBV2 and J is TRBJ2-7; TRBD2 aligns across 9 bases. CDR1 and CDR2 (germline): SNHLY, FYNNEI. CDR3 size: 13 residues. V trimming: 5 bases; J trimming: 6 bases; junction bases outside the gene matches: 5. CDR3 DNA, as far as it was read: TGTGCCAGCAGTTTAGCGGGAGCCCTCGAG. Residues: CASSLAGALE. The complete CDR3 reads CASSLAGALEQYF.

Regarding this clone: The DNA ends 3 residues before the CDR3 does, and the rest of the CDR3 is filled in from the germline J gene. V gene TRBV19 combines with J gene TRBJ2-3, with D perhaps matching TRBD2 (6 bases). CDR3 length equals 16 residues. CDR1 LNHDA and CDR2 SQIVND come from the germline V gene (reference sequence). Partial CDR3 DNA: TGTGCCAGTAGTATCCTCGGGCGGAGGGGCAATCAGCCG. This sequence encodes CASSILGRRGNQP. The entire CDR3 sequence reads CASSILGRRGNQPQYF.

With regard to this clone: The CDR3 goes on 3 residues after the read ends, and that part is filled in from the germline J gene. The gene calls are TRBV19 and TRBJ2-3, with TRBD1 matching over 7 bases. V dropped 5 bases and J dropped 2; count of bases not matched to a gene: 7. CDR1 and CDR2 (germline): LNHDA, SQIVND (reference sequence). This CDR3 has 15 amino acids. CDR3 region: CASSLPGQLTDTQYF. The CDR3 DNA, read in part, is TGTGCCAGTAGTCTCCCGGGACAGCTCACAGATACG.

On this clone: The CDR3 end falls 3 residues outside the read, so it is completed with the germline J gene. This chain connects TRBV29-1 to TRBJ2-5; tentatively, D is TRBD2 (5 bases). Germline V gene data show CDR1 as SQVTM and CDR2 as ANQGSEA. This CDR3 comprises 13 residues. V lost 4 bases and J lost 5, with 14 bases in between. Partial CDR3 DNA: TGCAGCGTTGGAAGGCGGGCAGAGGAGACC. Protein product: CSVGRRAEET. The whole CDR3 protein reads CSVGRRAEETQYF.

A note on this clone: The CDR3 is cut off 3 residues early in the read; its end comes from the germline J gene. The chain joins TRBV5-4 to TRBJ2-2; D is unclear. The germline V gene has CDR1 SGHNT and CDR2 YYREEE (reference sequence). Trimming removed 4 bases from V and 3 bases from J, with 7 bases in between. CDR3 size: 13 residues. Here the CDR3 reads CASSLTDTGELFF. The sequenced CDR3 bases are TGTGCCAGCAGCCTAACAGACACCGGGGAG. Supplemented by reference TRBV5-4 and TRBJ2-2, the full variable domain reads ETGVTQSPTHLIKTRGQQVTLRCSSQSGHNTVSWYQQALGQGPQFIFQYYREEENGRGNFPPRFSGLQFPNYSSELNVNALELDDSALYLCASSLTDTGELFFGEGSRLTVL.

CDR3 protein: CASGQALAGAPYEQYF. CDR3 DNA (partial): TGTGCTAGTGGCCAAGCTCTAGCGGGGGCTCCCTACGAG. The V and J genes are TRBV12-5 and TRBJ2-7; TRBD2 agrees at 10 bases. The observed sequence ends 3 residues before the CDR3 terminus, with the missing tail filled in from the germline J gene. CDR3 size: 16 residues. The ends lost 6 bases at V and 2 bases at J; junction bases unmatched: 10. Germline CDR1 and CDR2: LGHNT and FRNRAP.

The CDR3 here is CATGRDREETQYF. The CDR3 bases that were read are TGTGCCACCGGCCGGGACAGGGAAGAGACC. The chain uses TRBV24-1 and TRBJ2-5, with 9 bases fitting TRBD1. The CDR3 goes on 3 residues after the read ends, and that part is filled in from the germline J gene. V was clipped by 9 bases and J by 3 bases; unmatched bases: 4. Germline CDR1 reads KGHDR; CDR2 reads SFDVKD. The CDR3 loop spans 13 amino acids.

As regards this clone: The read terminates 3 residues before the CDR3 end, so the remaining end is supplied by the germline J gene. The chain links TRBV12-5 to TRBJ1-1, with D tentatively TRBD1 (6 bases). CDR3 length: 14 residues. The V gene's germline CDR1 is LGHNT and CDR2 FRNRAP. The V gene lost 6 bases and the J gene lost 3 bases, with 14 bases spanning the gap. Partial CDR3 DNA: TGTGCTAGTGGCAAGGGGGACCGGGACACTGAA. Its translation: CASGKGDRDTE. The whole CDR3 sequence reads CASGKGDRDTEAFF.